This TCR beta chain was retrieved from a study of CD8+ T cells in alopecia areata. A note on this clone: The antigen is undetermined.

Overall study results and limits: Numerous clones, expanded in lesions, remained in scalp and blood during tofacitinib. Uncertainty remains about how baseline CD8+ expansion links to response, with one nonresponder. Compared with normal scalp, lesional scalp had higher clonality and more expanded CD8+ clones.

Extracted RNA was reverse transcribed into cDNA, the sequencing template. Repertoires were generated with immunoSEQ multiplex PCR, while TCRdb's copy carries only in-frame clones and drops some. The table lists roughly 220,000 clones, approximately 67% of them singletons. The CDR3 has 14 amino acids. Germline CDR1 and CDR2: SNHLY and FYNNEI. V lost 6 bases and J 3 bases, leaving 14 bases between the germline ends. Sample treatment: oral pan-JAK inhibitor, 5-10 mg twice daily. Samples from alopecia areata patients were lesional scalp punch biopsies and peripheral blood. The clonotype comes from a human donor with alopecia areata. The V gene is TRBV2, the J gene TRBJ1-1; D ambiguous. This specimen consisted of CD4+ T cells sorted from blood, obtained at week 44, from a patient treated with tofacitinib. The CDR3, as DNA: TGTGCCAGCAGGGTTTCTGGGTCCGACACTGAAGCTTTCTTT. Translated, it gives CASRVSGSDTEAFF.